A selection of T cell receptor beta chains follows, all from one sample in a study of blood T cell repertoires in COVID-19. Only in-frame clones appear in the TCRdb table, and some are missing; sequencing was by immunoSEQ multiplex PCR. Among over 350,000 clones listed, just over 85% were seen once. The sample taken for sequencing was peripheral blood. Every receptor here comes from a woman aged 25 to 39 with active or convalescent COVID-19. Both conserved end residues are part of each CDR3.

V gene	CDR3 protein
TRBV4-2	CASSPGQGNTGELFF
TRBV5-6	CASSLEHEDPYEQYF
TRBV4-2	CASSQDLAGEETQYF
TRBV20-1	CSARVQGLNTF
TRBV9	CASSVATTDYGYTF
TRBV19	CASSISGIRDIIYGYTF
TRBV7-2	CASSLGFSAAEQYF
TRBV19	CASKTVGGLSSPLHF
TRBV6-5	CATLDRQNIQYF
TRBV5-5	CASSPLQQLYNSPLHF
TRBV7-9	CASSIPGVGTEAFF
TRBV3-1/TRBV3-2	CASSQTGLTSGNTIYF
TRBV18	CASSRTTGDGYTF
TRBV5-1	CASSVEGQIYEKLFF
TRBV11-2	CASSSAGGPGTDTQYF
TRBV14	CASSQNQRWDTQYF
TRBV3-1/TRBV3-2	CASREAATDTQYF
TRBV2	CASSETPLAGNTIYF
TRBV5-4	CASSPSGSTNSYEQYF
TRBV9	CASSVVPDEAFF
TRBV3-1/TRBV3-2	CASSLTSDEQFF
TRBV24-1	CATSDPGTGYNEQFF
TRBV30	CAWSPLTVNTEAFF
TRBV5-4	CASSIWDSKETQYF
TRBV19	CASSIDRELSYNEQFF
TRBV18	CASSSTLAGGDNEQFF
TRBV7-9	CASSLAPPGTGELFF
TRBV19	CASSPRSTLRNTEAFF
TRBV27	CASSSLGLFDTQYF
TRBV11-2	CASNLGQGYGYTF
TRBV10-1	CASRPQGLPKMDGYTF
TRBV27	CASSRPPGTGYNEQFF
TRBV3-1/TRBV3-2	CASNRAGSPLHF
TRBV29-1	CSVGASGDYNEQFF
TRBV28	CASSLGGGDSLGGYTF
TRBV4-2	CASSLGEELVF
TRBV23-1	CASSQSTGGFGSNQPQHF
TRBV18	CASSPVPGTGGHYEQYF
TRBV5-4	CASSLGGVYNSPLHF
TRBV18	CASSSGLVGSNEQFF
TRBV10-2	CASSEKGTGPNLNYGYTF
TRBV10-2	CASSGTALNTEAFF
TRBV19	CASSAGTGGRGNQPQHF
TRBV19	CASSIHDKTINYGYTF
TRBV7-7	CASSPELAAQETQYF
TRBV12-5	CASGFWPYEQYF